These 27 T cell receptor beta chains share one sample of origin, sequenced in a study of cytomegalovirus exposure and HLA in healthy donors. Researchers ran the PCR with 60 Vbeta and 13 Jbeta primers. TCRdb keeps only in-frame clones here, not all; method: immunoSEQ multiplex PCR. The sample contains approximately 140,000 clones, approximately 86% of which appear only once. The sequenced material came from PBMCs. All receptors derive from a woman aged 40 to 55 in good health and CMV-seronegative.

The genes are TRBV2 and TRBJ2-1; unclear D gene. V was cut by 2 bases and J by 5 bases, with 4 bases left in between. Germline V gene data show CDR1 as SNHLY and CDR2 as FYNNEI. The CDR3 is made up of 12 amino acids. This CDR3 is CASSEPNNEQFF. The CDR3, as DNA: TGTGCCAGCAGTGAACCAAACAATGAGCAGTTCTTC.

This chain uses TRBV7-8 with TRBJ2-5, with D perhaps matching TRBD2 (5 bases). The last part of the DNA fits TRBJ2-7 better; the J call may be wrong. The CDR3 totals 15 residues. Germline V gene lookup returns CDR1 SGHVS and CDR2 FQNEAQ. The CDR3, as DNA: TGTGCCAGCAGCTTGCGGGCGACAAGCTCCTACGAGCAGTACTTC. Its translation: CASSLRATSSYEQYF.

In this sample, this clone turned up a few times. The J gene is TRBJ1-1, the V gene TRBV6-5, with 8 nucleotides matching TRBD1. CDR1 and CDR2 from the germline V gene are MNHEY and SVGAGI. This CDR3 comprises 15 residues. J gave up 7 bases and V 1 base, and 8 bases lay outside the gene matches. CDR3 coding DNA: TGTGCCAGCAGTTACTATCCGACAGGGGCCGTTGAAGCTTTCTTT. It translates to CASSYYPTGAVEAFF.

A single count supports this clone. This chain joins TRBV4-2 and TRBJ2-7; TRBD1 matches at 9 bases. There are 18 residues in the CDR3. CDR1 LGHNA and CDR2 YNFKEQ come from the germline V gene. With 7 bases clipped from V and 0 bases from J, the junction kept 16 bases outside the gene matches. The CDR3 protein is CASTLSATGGGGSYEQYF. As DNA, the CDR3 is TGTGCCAGCACCCTATCGGCAACAGGGGGCGGAGGCTCCTACGAGCAGTACTTC.

This clone was recorded only once. V gene TRBV7-2 combines with J gene TRBJ2-7; D possibly corresponds to TRBD1 (6 bases). V lost 6 bases to trimming and J lost 2 bases, with 11 bases between them. The CDR3 contains 13 residues. Germline CDR1 SGHTA, CDR2 FQGNSA. CDR3 in DNA: TGTGCCAGCAGTCGAACAGGGACCTACGAGCAGTACTTC. It encodes CASSRTGTYEQYF.

The chain couples TRBV7-8 to TRBJ1-1; a possible D gene is TRBD1 (6 bases). Trimming left V 9 bases short and J 2 bases short, with 25 bases between. The CDR3 consists of 17 residues. Germline loops: CDR1 SGHVS, CDR2 FQNEAQ. This CDR3 is CASSNRAGALGNTEAFF. DNA of the CDR3: TGTGCCAGTAGTAACCGGGCAGGGGCGTTGGGAAACACTGAAGCTTTCTTT.

The gene calls are TRBV28 and TRBJ2-1; possibly TRBD1 for D (6 bases). Germline V gene sequence: CDR1 MDHEN, CDR2 SYDVKM. V lost 5 bases and J 6 bases, leaving 29 bases between the germline ends. This CDR3 region has 19 residues. This chain's CDR3 is CASSPSSAQGYWGLNEQFF. For the CDR3, the DNA is TGTGCCAGCAGTCCCTCCTCCGCCCAGGGGTATTGGGGCCTCAATGAGCAGTTCTTC.

The chain carries TRBV10-3 and TRBJ2-1, with 9 positions matching TRBD2. This CDR3 comprises 13 residues. J was trimmed by 6 bases and V by 4 bases; bases with no gene match: 1. Germline values: CDR1 ENHRY, CDR2 SYGVKD. CDR3 amino acids: CAISGLAVNEQFF. The CDR3 coding sequence is TGTGCCATCAGTGGACTAGCGGTCAATGAGCAGTTCTTC.

The chain carries TRBV4-1 and TRBJ1-5, with TRBD1 identical over 11 bases. The J segment lost 5 bases and the V segment lost 4 bases, leaving 4 bases of the junction unmatched. CDR1 and CDR2 from the germline V gene are MGHRA and YSYEKL. CDR3 length: 15 residues. This chain's CDR3 is CASSPGQGADQPQHF. CDR3 nucleotides: TGCGCCAGCAGCCCCGGACAGGGGGCGGATCAGCCCCAGCATTTT.

This chain's CDR3 is CASSGPERDFSEQYF. CDR3 nucleotide sequence: TGTGCCAGCAGCGGGCCGGAGAGGGATTTCTCCGAGCAGTACTTC. The chain has TRBV7-9 and TRBJ2-7; tentatively, D is TRBD2 (5 bases). The CDR3 extends over 15 amino acids. Between the trimmed V and J ends, which lost 5 bases and 6 bases, there was a span of 20 bases. Germline V CDR1 and CDR2: SEHNR, FQNEAQ (reference sequence).

V usage is TRBV6-1 and J usage is TRBJ2-2, with D perhaps TRBD2 (6 bases). V dropped 0 bases and J dropped 2 bases, with 13 bases sitting between them. The CDR3 spans 17 residues. Germline V lookup: CDR1 MNHNS, CDR2 SASEGT. This chain's CDR3 is CASSEAVGSGNTGELFF. The CDR3 coding sequence is TGTGCCAGCAGTGAAGCAGTCGGTAGCGGTAACACCGGGGAGCTGTTTTTT.

V and J are TRBV9 and TRBJ2-7, with 7 bases matching TRBD1. V lost 4 bases, J lost 3 bases, and 4 bases stayed unmatched. Germline V gene lookup returns CDR1 SGDLS and CDR2 YYNGEE. The CDR3 covers 13 residues. CDR3 protein: CASSQRQGYEQYF. The CDR3 nucleotides are TGTGCCAGCAGCCAAAGACAGGGCTACGAGCAGTACTTC.

Of note for this clone: Within the sample, other DNA sequences also encode this same CDR3. The V call is TRBV28, the J call TRBJ2-1; 8 bases agree with TRBD2. The ends lost 9 bases at V and 0 bases at J; junction bases unmatched: 7. The CDR3 is 15 residues long. Germline V gene sequence: CDR1 MDHEN, CDR2 SYDVKM. The CDR3 region has the DNA TGTGCCAGTTGTCGGGGGGGAGCCTCCTACAATGAGCAGTTCTTC. Its translation: CASCRGGASYNEQFF. Using reference TRBV28 and TRBJ2-1 for the parts outside the CDR3, the full variable domain is DVKVTQSSRYLVKRTGEKVFLECVQDMDHENMFWYRQDPGLGLRLIYFSYDVKMKEKGDIPEGYSVSREKKERFSLILESASTNQTSMYLCASCRGGASYNEQFFGPGTRLTVL.

CDR3 bases: TGCGCCAGCAGCTTGGAGCTAGCGGAAGAGACCCAGTACTTC. Its translation is CASSLELAEETQYF. This chain connects TRBV5-1 to TRBJ2-5, with 7 bases fitting TRBD2. In germline, CDR1 is SGHRS, CDR2 YFSETQ. CDR3 length: 14 residues. J lost 3 bases, V lost 0 bases, and 2 bases had no gene match.

This clone was seen once. The chain has TRBV13 and TRBJ2-7; 12 nucleotides align to TRBD2. The CDR3 runs 16 residues. Germline CDR1 PRHDT, CDR2 FYEKMQ (reference sequence). Trimming removed 5 bases from V and 1 base from J; junction bases left unmatched: 6. The CDR3 nucleotides read TGTGCCAGCAGCCTCGGGACTAGCGGGTTTTCCTACGAGCAGTACTTC. Its protein is CASSLGTSGFSYEQYF.

The chain employs TRBV2 and TRBJ1-5; 7 nucleotides match TRBD1. Germline loops: CDR1 SNHLY, CDR2 FYNNEI. Trimming removed 4 bases from V and 3 bases from J; junction bases left unmatched: 6. This CDR3 spans 15 amino acids. CDR3 bases: TGTGCCAGCAGTGGGGCAGGGGGACCCAATCAGCCCCAGCATTTT. This encodes CASSGAGGPNQPQHF. Full variable domain (rest looked up from reference TRBV2 and TRBJ1-5): EPEVTQTPSHQVTQMGQEVILRCVPISNHLYFYWYRQILGQKVEFLVSFYNNEISEKSEIFDDQFSVERPDGSNFTLKIRSTKLEDSAMYFCASSGAGGPNQPQHFGDGTRLSIL.

The chain couples TRBV6-1 to TRBJ2-7, with 9 bases fitting TRBD2. The V segment lost 6 bases and the J segment 6 bases; nucleotides outside the gene matches: 9. The germline V gene encodes CDR1 MNHNS and CDR2 SASEGT. This CDR3 region has 14 residues. The CDR3 sequence: CASRLIAGVGEQYF. CDR3 nucleotides: TGTGCCAGCAGACTTATAGCGGGAGTCGGCGAGCAGTACTTC.

The rearrangement joins TRBV5-4 to TRBJ2-7; possible D gene TRBD1, 6 bases. Germline assignment: CDR1 SGHNT and CDR2 YYREEE (reference sequence). The CDR3 covers 16 residues. With 1 base removed from V and 2 bases from J, the gap between germline ends came to 16 bases. The CDR3 spells CASSLWSGTLTYEQYF. For the CDR3, the DNA is TGTGCCAGCAGCTTGTGGTCCGGGACACTCACCTACGAGCAGTACTTC.

V is TRBV30 and J is TRBJ2-5; D is perhaps TRBD1 (6 bases). The J call is in doubt because the DNA end fits TRBJ2-7 better. This CDR3 has 13 amino acids. Germline V gene sequence: CDR1 GTSNPN, CDR2 SVGIG (reference sequence). CDR3 bases: TGTGCCTGGAGGCAACAGGGCTATTACGAGCAGTACTTC. Translating it yields CAWRQQGYYEQYF.

J is TRBJ1-5 and V is TRBV18, with D tentatively TRBD1 (6 bases). Germline V lookup: CDR1 KGHSH, CDR2 LQKENI. The CDR3 is 17 residues long. The V end was cut by 3 bases, the J end by 2 bases, with 17 bases between. The CDR3 is CASSPAGGGDGNQPQHF. The DNA for the CDR3 is TGTGCCAGCTCACCGGCAGGAGGGGGGGATGGCAATCAGCCCCAGCATTTT.

The rearrangement links TRBV6-5 to TRBJ2-5, with D maybe TRBD2 (7 bases). Trimming pared 2 bases from V and 5 bases from J, leaving 15 bases between. CDR3 length: 15 amino acids. Germline V gene data show CDR1 as MNHEY and CDR2 as SVGAGI. The CDR3 region is CASSYGPGGLETQYF. The CDR3 DNA follows: TGTGCCAGCAGTTACGGCCCCGGGGGGCTGGAGACCCAGTACTTC.

The V call is TRBV6-5, the J call TRBJ2-5, with 7 nucleotides matching TRBD1. The V gene end was trimmed by 6 bases and the J gene end by 5 bases; junction bases not matched to a gene: 12. Germline V gene data show CDR1 as MNHEY and CDR2 as SVGAGI. This CDR3 comprises 15 residues. The CDR3: CASRPTSDRVETQYF. The CDR3 DNA sequence: TGTGCCAGCAGACCCACCTCTGACAGGGTCGAGACCCAGTACTTC.

As to this clone: The junction differs from germline at one of its ends, possibly a read error. The V gene is TRBV7-9, the J gene TRBJ2-2, with D possibly TRBD1 on 5 matching bases. CDR1 and CDR2 from the germline V gene are SEHNR and FQNEAQ (reference sequence). The CDR3 has 15 amino acids. The chain's CDR3 is CSSSLGVEFTGELFF. The CDR3 DNA reads TGTTCCAGCAGCTTAGGGGTGGAGTTCACCGGGGAGCTGTTTTTT.

V is TRBV11-1 and J is TRBJ2-7; 10 bases map to TRBD1. This CDR3 has 13 residues. The junction had 3 bases not matched to a gene; V was cut back by 7 bases and J by 3 bases. The germline gives CDR1 SGHAT, CDR2 FQDESV (reference sequence). CDR3 DNA sequence: TGTGCCAGCAAGGGACAGGGGATCTACGAGCAGTACTTC. It translates to CASKGQGIYEQYF.

The V call is TRBV18, the J call TRBJ2-5; unclear D gene. CDR1 and CDR2 from the germline V gene are KGHSH and LQKENI. V gave up 5 bases and J gave up 1 base, with 5 bases separating them. The CDR3 sequence is 12 residues long. In nucleotides, the CDR3 is TGTGCCAGCTCATTTAGCCAAGAGACCCAGTACTTC. Translated, it gives CASSFSQETQYF.

This clone was picked up a small number of times. The chain is built from TRBV14 and TRBJ2-7, with TRBD1 identical over 8 bases. The CDR3 extends over 13 amino acids. Germline loops: CDR1 SGHDN, CDR2 FVKESK. J gave up 6 bases and V 4 bases, and 5 bases lay outside the gene matches. CDR3: CASSLGQGSEQYF. DNA for the CDR3: TGTGCCAGCAGCCTCGGACAGGGTTCCGAGCAGTACTTC.

This chain connects TRBV6-6 to TRBJ2-7; TRBD2 agrees at 7 bases. The germline CDR1 and CDR2 sequences are MNHNY and SVGAGI (reference sequence). This CDR3 contains 15 residues. V lost 2 bases to trimming and J lost 3 bases; unmatched junction nucleotides: 7. The CDR3 coding sequence is TGTGCCAGCAGTTACCCGACTAGCTCGGGCTACGAGCAGTACTTC. Protein: CASSYPTSSGYEQYF.